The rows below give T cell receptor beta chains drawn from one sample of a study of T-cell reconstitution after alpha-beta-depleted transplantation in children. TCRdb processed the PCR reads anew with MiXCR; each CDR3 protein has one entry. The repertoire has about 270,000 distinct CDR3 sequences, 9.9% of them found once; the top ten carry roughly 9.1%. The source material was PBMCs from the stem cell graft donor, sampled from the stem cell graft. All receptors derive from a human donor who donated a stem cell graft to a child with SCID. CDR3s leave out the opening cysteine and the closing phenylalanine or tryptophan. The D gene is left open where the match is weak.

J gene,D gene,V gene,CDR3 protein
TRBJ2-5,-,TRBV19,ASSFASREETKY
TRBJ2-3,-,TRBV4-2,ASSQDDQGGDTQY
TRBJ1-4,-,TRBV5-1,ASSLENDEKLF
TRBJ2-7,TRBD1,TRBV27,ASSPLDRGADEQY
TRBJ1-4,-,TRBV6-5,ASSYSGTPAEKLF
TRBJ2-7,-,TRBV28,ASSLYWQDSYEQY
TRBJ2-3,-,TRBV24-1,ATSDAGPGGISTDTQY
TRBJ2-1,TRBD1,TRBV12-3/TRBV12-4,ASSPGTGVEEQF
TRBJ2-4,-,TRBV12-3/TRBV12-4,ASSPEGEDKNIQY
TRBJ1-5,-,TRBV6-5,ASSYSSFNQPQH
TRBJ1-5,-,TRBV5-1,ASSMGGGSNQPQH
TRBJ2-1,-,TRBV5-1,ASSLVAGALEQF
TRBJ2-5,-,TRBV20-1,SADRTAQETQY
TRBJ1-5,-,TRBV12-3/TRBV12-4,ASSSQQGWNQPQH
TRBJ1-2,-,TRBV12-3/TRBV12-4,ASSREDYGYT
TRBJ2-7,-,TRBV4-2,ASSQDRVYEQY
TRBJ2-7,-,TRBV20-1,SARVASYEQY
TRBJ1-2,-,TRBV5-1,ASSLEAEVYGYT
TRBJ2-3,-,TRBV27,ASSPRDSQIPSTDTQY
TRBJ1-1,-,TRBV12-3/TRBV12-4,ASSPSGRGPDTEAF
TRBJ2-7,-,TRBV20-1,SARDRAAYEQY